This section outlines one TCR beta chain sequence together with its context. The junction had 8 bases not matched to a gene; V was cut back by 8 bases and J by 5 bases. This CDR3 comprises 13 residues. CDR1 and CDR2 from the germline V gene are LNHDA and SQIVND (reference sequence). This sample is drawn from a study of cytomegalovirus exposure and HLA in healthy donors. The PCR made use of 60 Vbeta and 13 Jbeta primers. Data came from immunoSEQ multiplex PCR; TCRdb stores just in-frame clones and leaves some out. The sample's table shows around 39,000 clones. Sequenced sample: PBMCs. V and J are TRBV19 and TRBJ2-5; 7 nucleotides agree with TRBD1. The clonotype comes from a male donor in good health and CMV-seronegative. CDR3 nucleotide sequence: TGTGCCAGTTCGGACAGGCCCCGGGAGACCCAGTACTTC. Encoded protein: CASSDRPRETQYF.